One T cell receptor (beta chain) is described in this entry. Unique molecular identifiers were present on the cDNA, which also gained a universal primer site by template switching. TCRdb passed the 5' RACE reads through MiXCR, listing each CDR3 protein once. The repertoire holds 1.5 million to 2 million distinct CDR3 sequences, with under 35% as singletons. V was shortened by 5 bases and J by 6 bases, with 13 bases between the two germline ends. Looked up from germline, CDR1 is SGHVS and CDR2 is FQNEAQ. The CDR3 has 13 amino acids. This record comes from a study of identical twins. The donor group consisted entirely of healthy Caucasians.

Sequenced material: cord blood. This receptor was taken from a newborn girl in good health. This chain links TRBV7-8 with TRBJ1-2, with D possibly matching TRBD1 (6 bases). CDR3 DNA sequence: TGTGCCAGCAGCCGGACAGAAGTGGATGGCTACACCTTC. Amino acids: CASSRTEVDGYTF.